The 5 T cell receptor beta chains listed next were all sequenced from one sample in a study of vaccination and CD4 T cells after COVID-19. The treatment here: roughly 11-day PBMC culture with coronavirus spike peptide pools or control peptides (ViraFEST assay). Their recognized antigens are unknown. Oncomine TCR Beta short-read sequencing was applied to DNA from cultured CD4+ T cells. MiXCR, applied by TCRdb to the PCR reads, yields one record per CDR3 protein. The sample records about 12,000 distinct CDR3 sequences, around three fifths being singletons. The sample consisted of CD4+ T cells from blood, cultured in vitro. Receptors were obtained from a human donor who had recovered from COVID-19.

The chain links TRBV7-9 to TRBJ1-4, with TRBD1 identical over 10 bases. CDR3 length: 14 amino acids. Trimming removed 8 bases from V and 8 bases from J; junction bases left unmatched: 8. Looked up from germline, CDR1 is SEHNR and CDR2 is FQNEAQ (reference sequence). CDR3 loop: CASGDRGRREKLFF. As DNA, the CDR3 is TGTGCCAGCGGCGACAGGGGGCGTCGGGAAAAACTGTTTTTT. The entire variable domain, with the rest obtained from reference TRBV7-9 and TRBJ1-4, is as follows: DTGVSQNPRHKITKRGQNVTFRCDPISEHNRLYWYRQTLGQGPEFLTYFQNEAQLEKSRLLSDRFSAERPKGSFSTLEIQRTEQGDSAMYLCASGDRGRREKLFFGSGTQLSVL.

CDR3 protein: CASSLVMGRTRTQYF. DNA of the CDR3: TGTGCCAGCAGCTTAGTGATGGGCAGGACGCGGACCCAGTACTTC. The chain is built from TRBV11-2 and TRBJ2-5; D ambiguous. V lost 1 base and J lost 7, with 16 bases in between. From germline, CDR1 is SGHAT and CDR2 FQNNGV. This CDR3 has 15 amino acids.

This clonotype occurred a few times. The rearrangement links TRBV6-1 to TRBJ1-3; tentative D call: TRBD1 (6 bases). Trimming pared 4 bases from V and 0 bases from J, leaving 16 bases between. Germline CDR1 MNHNS, CDR2 SASEGT. This CDR3 has 17 amino acids. DNA for the CDR3: TGTGCCAGCAGTGCTAGCCCTGGGGGCCCCTCTGGAAACACCATATATTTT. Its translation: CASSASPGGPSGNTIYF.

V usage is TRBV18 and J usage is TRBJ1-1; weak D call: TRBD1 (5 bases). V gave up 4 bases and J gave up 0 bases, with 12 bases separating them. Germline values: CDR1 KGHSH, CDR2 LQKENI. The CDR3 consists of 15 residues. The DNA for the CDR3 is TGTGCCAGCTCACGAGGGGCAGCTATGAACACTGAAGCTTTCTTT. Translating gives CASSRGAAMNTEAFF.

The chain has TRBV24-1 and TRBJ2-7; 7 bases are shared with TRBD1. Germline CDR1 reads KGHDR; CDR2 reads SFDVKD. The CDR3 covers 15 residues. The J segment lost 5 bases and the V segment lost 4 bases, leaving 10 bases of the junction unmatched. The CDR3 loop is CATSDLGQNWNEQYF. Written as DNA, the CDR3 is TGTGCCACCAGTGACTTGGGACAGAATTGGAACGAGCAGTACTTC.